This T cell receptor (beta chain) emerged from a study of CD8 T cells in Susac syndrome. Trimming at V came to 0 bases and at J to 7 bases, leaving 17 bases not matched to a gene. This CDR3 region has 18 residues. The germline V gene encodes CDR1 LGHNA and CDR2 YSLEER. Concerning this clonotype: Its antigen is not identified.

Sequencing of TCR beta was carried out in blood CD8+ and CD4+ T cells. The CD8+ and CD4+ T cells were isolated magnetically using a negative isolation approach, whereas the TEMRA cells were enriched by FACS. Study conclusions and caveats: An acknowledgment was made by the study that its TCR sequencing and HLA analysis involved relatively few individuals.

A quantity of about 0.5 to 1 ug RNA underwent reverse transcription using random hexamers. Amplification of the TCR beta CDR3 was carried out by immunoSEQ multiplex PCR, which spanned a total of 54 Vbeta and 13 Jbeta segments. In TCRdb, the immunoSEQ multiplex PCR reads were re-called with MiXCR into one record per CDR3 protein. This sample has fewer than 85,000 distinct CDR3 sequences, with less than 95% found just once. This receptor was taken from a human donor with multiple sclerosis. The chain uses TRBV4-3 and TRBJ1-2; 7 bases align to TRBD1. The sample comprised CD8+ T cells from PBMCs. DNA of the CDR3: TGCGCCAGCAGCCAAGAGCACCTCGACAGGGCTCCCCTCGGTGGCTACACCTTC. Protein product: CASSQEHLDRAPLGGYTF.